A selection of T cell receptor beta chains follows, all from one sample in a study of siplizumab effects on memory and regulatory T cells. Method: immunoSEQ multiplex PCR; TCRdb's copy keeps in-frame clones and lacks some. The sample shows approximately 94,000 clones, roughly 93% of them seen only once. The sample comprised CD8+ T cells sorted from blood. These receptors came from a human donor in good health. Both conserved end residues are part of each CDR3. Fields, in order: J gene, V gene, D gene, CDR3 protein. A D gene is named only where the DNA matches it firmly.

j_call: TRBJ2-3; v_call: TRBV10-3; d_call: NA; cdr3_aa: CATLDLDLTQYF
j_call: TRBJ2-3; v_call: TRBV4-3; d_call: TRBD2; cdr3_aa: CASSQDLVLAGTDTQYF
j_call: TRBJ2-3; v_call: TRBV12-5; d_call: NA; cdr3_aa: CASGLDNRVDTQYF
j_call: TRBJ2-1; v_call: TRBV13; d_call: NA; cdr3_aa: CASTPPGEGQISFF
j_call: TRBJ1-2; v_call: TRBV27; d_call: NA; cdr3_aa: CASSYRGLANYGYTF
j_call: TRBJ2-7; v_call: TRBV13; d_call: TRBD1; cdr3_aa: CASSPGQGSYEQYF
j_call: TRBJ1-5; v_call: TRBV19; d_call: NA; cdr3_aa: CASSIGLTAYSNQPQHF
j_call: TRBJ1-2; v_call: TRBV30; d_call: NA; cdr3_aa: CAWGGTLGANYGYTF
j_call: TRBJ2-1; v_call: TRBV7-6; d_call: NA; cdr3_aa: CASSLAKDGGNSYNEQFF
j_call: TRBJ2-6; v_call: TRBV7-8; d_call: NA; cdr3_aa: CASSLGEHSGANVLTF
j_call: TRBJ1-3; v_call: TRBV14; d_call: TRBD1; cdr3_aa: CASSLDRSSGNTIYF
j_call: TRBJ1-2; v_call: TRBV19; d_call: NA; cdr3_aa: CASSNGGLGGYTF
j_call: TRBJ1-1; v_call: TRBV10-2; d_call: NA; cdr3_aa: CASSEGSGANTEAFF
j_call: TRBJ2-7; v_call: TRBV5-6; d_call: NA; cdr3_aa: CASSLGGAVSYEQYF
j_call: TRBJ1-2; v_call: TRBV29-1; d_call: TRBD1; cdr3_aa: CSVEGDSSSNYGYTF
j_call: TRBJ2-2; v_call: TRBV4-1; d_call: TRBD1; cdr3_aa: CASSQWQGAGELFF
j_call: TRBJ2-7; v_call: TRBV15; d_call: NA; cdr3_aa: CATSRVQGNEQYF
j_call: TRBJ2-7; v_call: TRBV27; d_call: TRBD2; cdr3_aa: CASSLRGVAGPLGEQYF
j_call: TRBJ2-7; v_call: TRBV2; d_call: TRBD2; cdr3_aa: CASSALAGEEQYF
j_call: TRBJ1-2; v_call: TRBV9; d_call: NA; cdr3_aa: CASSAQGYGYTF
j_call: TRBJ2-1; v_call: TRBV5-6; d_call: NA; cdr3_aa: CASNLYRVPGIDRQFF
j_call: TRBJ1-3; v_call: TRBV7-8; d_call: NA; cdr3_aa: CASSQSGEVSGNTIYF